The rows below give T cell receptor beta chains drawn from one sample of a study of blood T cell repertoires in COVID-19. The table came from immunoSEQ multiplex PCR; TCRdb's copy has only in-frame clones and leaves some out. Here the sample spans about 480,000 clones, 70% to 90% being singletons. The sequenced material came from PBMCs or T cells enriched from blood (not recorded which). All receptors come from a woman aged 40-49 years who had recovered from COVID-19. CDR3s include the opening cysteine and the closing phenylalanine or tryptophan. The D gene is left open where the match is weak. Clone size appears in some rows only: once, few, many, or a class for an expanded clone.

V: TRBV4-3
size: .
D: TRBD1
J: TRBJ1-2
CDR3: CASSQNPPGQGDGYTF
DNA: TGCGCCAGCAGCCAAAATCCCCCGGGACAGGGAGATGGCTACACCTTC

V: TRBV7-9
size: .
D: TRBD1
J: TRBJ1-1
CDR3: CASVWDRETEAFF
DNA: TGTGCCAGCGTCTGGGACAGGGAGACTGAAGCTTTCTTT

V: TRBV4-3
size: .
D: TRBD2
J: TRBJ2-3
CDR3: CASSPAGGPDTQYF
DNA: TGCGCCAGCAGCCCAGCGGGAGGCCCCGATACGCAGTATTTT

V: TRBV7-9
size: few
D: .
J: TRBJ2-7
CDR3: CASSFSSGRGLYEQYF
DNA: TGTGCCAGCAGCTTCAGTAGCGGACGGGGTTTATACGAGCAGTACTTC

V: TRBV24-1
size: .
D: TRBD1
J: TRBJ2-1
CDR3: CATSDTGTGDSYNEQFF
DNA: TGTGCCACCAGTGATACCGGGACAGGAGACTCCTACAATGAGCAGTTCTTC

V: TRBV2
size: .
D: .
J: TRBJ1-1
CDR3: CASTSEGGGTEAFF
DNA: TGTGCCAGCACAAGCGAGGGAGGGGGAACTGAAGCTTTCTTT

V: TRBV7-9
size: .
D: .
J: TRBJ2-5
CDR3: CASSFGTLREETQYF
DNA: TGTGCCAGCAGCTTCGGAACTCTCAGGGAAGAGACCCAGTACTTC

V: TRBV6-5
size: .
D: .
J: TRBJ1-1
CDR3: CASSLSGSPNTEAFF
DNA: TGTGCCAGCAGTCTCTCAGGGTCACCGAACACTGAAGCTTTCTTT

V: TRBV5-1
size: .
D: TRBD2
J: TRBJ2-5
CDR3: CASSSRTSGSAFETQYF
DNA: TGCGCCAGCAGCTCCAGGACTAGCGGGAGCGCGTTTGAGACCCAGTACTTC

V: TRBV11-2
size: few
D: TRBD2
J: TRBJ2-1
CDR3: CASSLAGVQRDNEQFF
DNA: TGTGCCAGCAGCTTGGCGGGAGTCCAACGGGACAATGAGCAGTTCTTC

V: TRBV4-3
size: few
D: TRBD2
J: TRBJ2-1
CDR3: CASSRGLAANNEQFF
DNA: TGCGCCAGCAGCCGTGGACTAGCGGCGAACAATGAGCAGTTCTTC

V: TRBV10-2
size: .
D: .
J: TRBJ1-4
CDR3: CASSEGTSFNEKLFF
DNA: TGCGCCAGCAGTGAAGGGACATCGTTTAATGAAAAACTGTTTTTT

V: TRBV4-3
size: .
D: TRBD2
J: TRBJ2-3
CDR3: CASSQGYSGSVDTQYF
DNA: TGCGCCAGCAGCCAAGGCTATAGCGGGAGCGTGGATACGCAGTATTTT

V: TRBV19
size: .
D: .
J: TRBJ2-7
CDR3: CASSISGFDLYEQYF
DNA: TGTGCCAGTAGTATTTCCGGCTTTGACTTGTACGAGCAGTACTTC

V: TRBV15
size: .
D: .
J: TRBJ2-5
CDR3: CATSKGYKGETQYF
DNA: TGTGCCACCAGCAAGGGGTATAAAGGGGAGACCCAGTACTTC

V: TRBV7-2
size: .
D: .
J: TRBJ1-1
CDR3: CASVTPGNTEAFF
DNA: TGTGCCAGCGTTACTCCGGGAAACACTGAAGCTTTCTTT

V: TRBV6-2/TRBV6-3
size: .
D: .
J: TRBJ1-1
CDR3: CASSHQGIMNTEAFF
DNA: TGTGCCAGCAGTCACCAGGGTATTATGAACACTGAAGCTTTCTTT

V: TRBV7-9
size: .
D: TRBD1
J: TRBJ2-7
CDR3: CASSPRQGEVLYEQYF
DNA: TGTGCCAGCAGCCCTCGACAGGGAGAAGTCCTCTACGAGCAGTACTTC

V: TRBV7-2
size: .
D: .
J: TRBJ1-2
CDR3: CASSLSPREQNLGYTF
DNA: TGTGCCAGCAGCTTAAGCCCCCGGGAACAGAACTTAGGCTACACCTTC

V: TRBV4-1
size: .
D: TRBD1
J: TRBJ2-1
CDR3: CASSHLRGSSYNEQFF
DNA: TGCGCCAGCAGCCACCTCAGGGGGAGCTCCTACAATGAGCAGTTCTTC

V: TRBV27
size: .
D: .
J: TRBJ2-1
CDR3: CASSPRARAYNEQFF
DNA: TGTGCCAGCAGTCCGCGGGCTAGAGCCTACAATGAGCAGTTCTTC

V: TRBV7-2
size: .
D: TRBD1
J: TRBJ2-1
CDR3: CASSNEPGTVYNEQFF
DNA: TGTGCCAGCAGTAATGAACCGGGGACAGTCTACAATGAGCAGTTCTTC

V: TRBV6-4
size: .
D: TRBD2
J: TRBJ2-1
CDR3: CASSDSTSGSNEQFF
DNA: TGTGCCAGCAGTGACTCGACTAGCGGGAGCAATGAGCAGTTCTTC

V: TRBV9
size: .
D: TRBD2
J: TRBJ2-1
CDR3: CASSVVVGGYNEQFF
DNA: TGTGCCAGCAGCGTAGTGGTGGGAGGGTACAATGAGCAGTTCTTC

V: TRBV15
size: .
D: .
J: TRBJ1-1
CDR3: CATSRETGTEAFF
DNA: TGTGCCACCAGCAGGGAAACAGGAACTGAAGCTTTCTTT

V: TRBV7-9
size: .
D: .
J: TRBJ1-2
CDR3: CASSLIQFRGYYGYTF
DNA: TGTGCCAGCAGCTTAATTCAATTCAGGGGTTATTATGGCTACACCTTC

V: TRBV6-5
size: .
D: TRBD1
J: TRBJ1-5
CDR3: CASRTGETQPQHF
DNA: TGTGCCAGCAGGACAGGGGAGACACAGCCCCAGCATTTT

V: TRBV18
size: .
D: TRBD1
J: TRBJ2-4
CDR3: CASSPGQGTNIQYF
DNA: TGTGCCAGCTCACCGGGACAGGGGACAAACATTCAGTACTTC

V: TRBV7-2
size: .
D: .
J: TRBJ1-5
CDR3: CASTPSYHGNQPQHF
DNA: TGTGCCAGCACCCCTTCCTACCACGGCAATCAGCCCCAGCATTTT

V: TRBV18
size: once
D: .
J: TRBJ2-6
CDR3: CASSPQPIIYSGANVLTF
DNA: TGTGCCAGCTCACCACAGCCGATTATTTACTCTGGGGCCAACGTCCTGACTTTC

V: TRBV6-2/TRBV6-3
size: .
D: TRBD2
J: TRBJ2-3
CDR3: CASSYGQTSGISLLPTQYF
DNA: TGTGCCAGCAGTTATGGCCAAACTAGCGGAATTTCCTTACTCCCTACGCAGTATTTT

V: TRBV6-5
size: .
D: .
J: TRBJ2-2
CDR3: CASSIQGNTGELFF
DNA: TGTGCCAGCAGTATCCAGGGAAACACCGGGGAGCTGTTTTTT

V: TRBV7-9
size: .
D: TRBD2
J: TRBJ2-7
CDR3: CASRLAGEYDEQYF
DNA: TGTGCCAGCAGATTAGCGGGAGAATATGACGAGCAGTACTTC

V: TRBV13
size: .
D: .
J: TRBJ2-1
CDR3: CASSSNRDGIGEQFF
DNA: TGTGCCAGCAGCTCCAACAGGGACGGTATTGGTGAGCAGTTCTTC

V: TRBV27
size: .
D: TRBD1
J: TRBJ2-6
CDR3: CASSLWGTGGRSGANVLTF
DNA: TGTGCCAGCAGTTTATGGGGGACAGGGGGACGCTCTGGGGCCAACGTCCTGACTTTC

V: TRBV6-2/TRBV6-3
size: once
D: TRBD1
J: TRBJ1-1
CDR3: CASSYAGQGVRTEAFF
DNA: TGTGCCAGCAGTTATGCGGGACAGGGGGTTCGAACTGAAGCTTTCTTT

V: TRBV18
size: .
D: .
J: TRBJ2-3
CDR3: CASSPQGGSTDTQYF
DNA: TGTGCCAGCTCACCACAAGGCGGATCCACAGATACGCAGTATTTT

V: TRBV19
size: .
D: .
J: TRBJ1-4
CDR3: CASSISTGWNEKLFF
DNA: TGTGCCAGTAGTATCTCGACGGGGTGGAATGAAAAACTGTTTTTT

V: TRBV7-9
size: .
D: .
J: TRBJ1-5
CDR3: CASRNRVNQPQHF
DNA: TGTGCCAGCAGAAACAGGGTAAATCAGCCCCAGCATTTT

V: TRBV30
size: .
D: TRBD1
J: TRBJ1-5
CDR3: CAWSREQGNQPQHF
DNA: TGTGCCTGGAGCCGGGAACAGGGGAATCAGCCCCAGCATTTT

V: TRBV18
size: .
D: TRBD1
J: TRBJ2-7
CDR3: CASSPVEYIGTGREQYF
DNA: TGTGCCAGCTCACCGGTCGAGTATATCGGGACAGGGAGAGAGCAGTACTTC

V: TRBV29-1
size: .
D: TRBD2
J: TRBJ2-3
CDR3: CSALADRTDTQYF
DNA: TGCAGCGCCCTAGCGGATCGCACAGATACGCAGTATTTT

V: TRBV10-3
size: once
D: .
J: TRBJ1-1
CDR3: CASGSDMNTEAFF
DNA: TGTGCTAGCGGGAGCGATATGAACACTGAAGCTTTCTTT

V: TRBV7-9
size: .
D: TRBD1
J: TRBJ1-6
CDR3: CASSLGMTGGNSPLHF
DNA: TGTGCCAGCAGCTTGGGGATGACAGGGGGGAACTCACCCCTCCACTTT

V: TRBV5-1
size: .
D: .
J: TRBJ2-1
CDR3: CASSLGRAGAVNEQFF
DNA: TGCGCCAGCAGCTTGGGTAGGGCAGGGGCTGTCAATGAGCAGTTCTTC

V: TRBV4-2
size: once
D: TRBD2
J: TRBJ2-2
CDR3: CASSQEASGLNTGELFF
DNA: TGTGCCAGCAGCCAAGAAGCTAGCGGGTTGAACACCGGGGAGCTGTTTTTT

V: TRBV19
size: .
D: .
J: TRBJ1-2
CDR3: CASSIDAANYGYTF
DNA: TGTGCCAGTAGTATAGATGCGGCTAACTATGGCTACACCTTC

V: TRBV5-4
size: .
D: TRBD2
J: TRBJ2-5
CDR3: CASSWRLAGGVETQYF
DNA: TGTGCCAGCAGCTGGAGACTAGCGGGAGGTGTGGAGACCCAGTACTTC

V: TRBV5-1
size: .
D: .
J: TRBJ2-1
CDR3: CASSLYGSSYNEQFF
DNA: TGCGCCAGCAGCTTGTACGGTAGCTCCTACAATGAGCAGTTCTTC

V: TRBV29-1
size: .
D: TRBD1
J: TRBJ2-5
CDR3: CSVTGVQETQYF
DNA: TGCAGCGTGACAGGGGTCCAAGAGACCCAGTACTTC

V: TRBV7-9
size: .
D: TRBD1
J: TRBJ1-2
CDR3: CASSLDGGQAPGGYTF
DNA: TGTGCCAGCAGCTTAGATGGGGGACAGGCCCCGGGAGGCTACACCTTC

V: TRBV4-1
size: .
D: .
J: TRBJ1-2
CDR3: CASSQTGYGYTF
DNA: TGCGCCAGCAGCCAAACCGGCTATGGCTACACCTTC

V: TRBV5-1
size: .
D: .
J: TRBJ2-7
CDR3: CASSPVGVGGEQYF
DNA: TGCGCCAGCAGCCCGGTCGGGGTCGGAGGCGAGCAGTACTTC

V: TRBV5-6
size: once
D: TRBD2
J: TRBJ2-5
CDR3: CASSRKVAGEEDQETQYF
DNA: TGTGCCAGCAGCAGGAAGGTAGCGGGAGAGGAGGACCAAGAGACCCAGTACTTC

V: TRBV20-1
size: .
D: TRBD1
J: TRBJ1-2
CDR3: CIPGQAYGYTF
DNA: TGCATCCCGGGACAGGCCTATGGCTACACCTTC

V: TRBV7-9
size: few
D: TRBD1
J: TRBJ1-4
CDR3: CASSRGTGGVGEKLFF
DNA: TGTGCCAGCAGCCGCGGGACAGGGGGCGTGGGTGAAAAACTGTTTTTT

V: TRBV10-3
size: .
D: .
J: TRBJ1-1
CDR3: CAISPLGGGDTEAFF
DNA: TGTGCCATCAGTCCCTTGGGAGGGGGAGATACTGAAGCTTTCTTT

V: TRBV9
size: .
D: TRBD2
J: TRBJ2-2
CDR3: CASSVEASGRAAVGELFF
DNA: TGTGCCAGCAGCGTAGAAGCTAGCGGGAGGGCCGCGGTCGGGGAGCTGTTTTTT

V: TRBV6-1
size: .
D: .
J: TRBJ1-5
CDR3: CASSEALRGGFNQPQHF
DNA: TGTGCCAGCAGTGAAGCGCTACGGGGAGGTTTTAATCAGCCCCAGCATTTT

V: TRBV9
size: .
D: TRBD2
J: TRBJ2-7
CDR3: CASSVEWEGGYEQYF
DNA: TGTGCCAGCAGCGTAGAATGGGAGGGCGGTTACGAGCAGTACTTC